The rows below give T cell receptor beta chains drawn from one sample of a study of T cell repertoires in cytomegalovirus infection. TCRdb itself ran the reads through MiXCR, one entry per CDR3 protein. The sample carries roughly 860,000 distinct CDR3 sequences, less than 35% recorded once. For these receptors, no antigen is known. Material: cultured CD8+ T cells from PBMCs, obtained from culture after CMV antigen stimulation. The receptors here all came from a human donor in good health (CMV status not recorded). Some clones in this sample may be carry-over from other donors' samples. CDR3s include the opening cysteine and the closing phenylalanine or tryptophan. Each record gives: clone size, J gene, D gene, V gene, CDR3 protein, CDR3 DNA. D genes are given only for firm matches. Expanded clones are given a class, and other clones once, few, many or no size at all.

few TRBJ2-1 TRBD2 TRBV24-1 CATSDSSGGVYNEQFF TGTGCCACCAGTGACTCTAGCGGGGGAGTCTACAATGAGCAGTTCTTC
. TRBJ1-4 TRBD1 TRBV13 CVSRDSNEKLFF TGTGTCAGCAGGGACAGTAATGAAAAACTATTTTTT
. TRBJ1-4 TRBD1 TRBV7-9 CASTLRLFGTGYTENEKLFF TGTGCCAGCACGCTTAGATTATTTGGGACAGGGTATACAGAGAATGAAAAACTGTTTTTT
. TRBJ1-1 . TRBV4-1 CASSQGPKNTEAFF TGCGCCAGCAGCCAAGGGCCAAAGAACACTGAAGCTTTCTTT
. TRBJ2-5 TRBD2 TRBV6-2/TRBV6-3 CASSFSGGAKTQYF TGTGCCAGCAGCTTCAGCGGGGGGGCGAAGACCCAGTACTTC
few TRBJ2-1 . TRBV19 CASSMEFLYNEQFF TGTGCCAGTAGTATGGAGTTTCTCTACAATGAGCAGTTCTTC
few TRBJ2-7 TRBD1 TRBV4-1 CASSQEIRTGVYEQYF TGCGCCAGCAGCCAAGAAATCCGGACAGGGGTCTACGAGCAGTACTTC
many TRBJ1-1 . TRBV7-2 CASSLYPPAFF TGTGCCAGCAGCTTATATCCCCCAGCTTTCTTT
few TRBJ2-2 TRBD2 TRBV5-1 CASSWTSGSTGELFF TGCGCCAGCAGTTGGACTAGCGGGTCCACCGGGGAGCTGTTTTTT
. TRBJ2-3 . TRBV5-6 CAGGVGGTDTQYF TGTGCCGGGGGAGTCGGGGGCACAGATACGCAGTATTTT
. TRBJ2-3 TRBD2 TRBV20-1 CSARDLRGSTDTQYF TGCAGTGCTAGAGATTTGCGGGGGAGCACAGATACGCAGTATTTT
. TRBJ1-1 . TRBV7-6 CASSLGSTESVNTEAFF TGTGCCAGCAGCTTAGGGTCAACGGAAAGTGTGAACACTGAAGCTTTCTTT
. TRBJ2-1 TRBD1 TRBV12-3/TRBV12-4 CASSETGKVDNEQFF TGTGCCAGCAGTGAGACAGGGAAAGTGGACAATGAGCAGTTCTTC
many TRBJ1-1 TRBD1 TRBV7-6 CASSTTQGAFTEAFF TGTGCCAGCAGCACAACTCAGGGGGCGTTCACTGAAGCTTTCTTT
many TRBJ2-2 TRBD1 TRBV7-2 CASSISDRADTGELFF TGTGCCAGCAGCATTTCTGACAGGGCGGACACCGGGGAGCTGTTTTTT
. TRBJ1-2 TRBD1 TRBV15 CATSRDPGGSIYGYTF TGTGCCACCAGCAGAGACCCAGGGGGCAGTATCTATGGCTACACCTTC
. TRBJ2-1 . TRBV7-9 CASSGNFEQFF TGTGCCAGCAGCGGGAACTTTGAGCAGTTCTTC
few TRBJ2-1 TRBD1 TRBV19 CASQGALRAYNEQFF TGTGCCAGCCAGGGGGCGCTTAGGGCTTACAATGAGCAGTTCTTC
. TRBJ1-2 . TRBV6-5 CASSFTDSNSYGYTF TGTGCCAGCAGTTTCACGGACAGTAACTCCTATGGCTACACCTTC
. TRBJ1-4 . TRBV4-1 CASSQSQGTTNEKLFF TGCGCCAGCAGCCAAAGCCAGGGAACCACTAATGAAAAACTGTTTTTT
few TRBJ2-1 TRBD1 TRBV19 CASSMFGTARPNEQFF TGTGCCAGTAGTATGTTTGGGACAGCCAGGCCCAATGAGCAGTTCTTC
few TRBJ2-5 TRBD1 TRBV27 CASSSHRGFETQYF TGTGCCAGCAGTTCCCACAGGGGGTTTGAGACCCAGTACTTC
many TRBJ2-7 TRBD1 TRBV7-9 CAARTGSSYEQYF TGTGCCGCCCGGACAGGGAGCTCCTACGAGCAGTACTTC
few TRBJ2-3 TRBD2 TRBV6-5 CASTPGLDIDTQYF TGTGCCAGCACCCCCGGACTAGACATAGATACGCAGTATTTT
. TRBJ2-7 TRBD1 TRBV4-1 CASSYASGTGTYEQYF TGCGCCAGCAGCTACGCATCTGGGACAGGGACCTACGAGCAGTACTTC
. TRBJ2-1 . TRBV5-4 CASAPPGGNEQFF TGTGCCAGCGCGCCCCCGGGTGGCAATGAGCAGTTCTTC
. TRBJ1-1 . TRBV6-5 CASSPSIMNTEAFF TGTGCCAGCAGCCCCAGCATCATGAACACTGAAGCTTTCTTT
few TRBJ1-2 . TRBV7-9 CASSQRVWVTENYGYTF TGTGCCAGCAGCCAGAGGGTGTGGGTTACAGAAAACTATGGCTACACCTTC
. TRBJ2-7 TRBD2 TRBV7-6 CASSLTELAREQYF TGTGCCAGCAGCTTAACAGAACTAGCGAGAGAGCAGTACTTC
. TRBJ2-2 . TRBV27 CASSFTGGVSVGELFF TGTGCCAGCAGTTTTACAGGGGGGGTTTCAGTCGGGGAGCTGTTTTTT
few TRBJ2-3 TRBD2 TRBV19 CASSITSGASTDTQYF TGTGCCAGTAGTATCACTAGCGGGGCTAGCACAGATACGCAGTATTTT
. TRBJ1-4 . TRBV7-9 CASSQNEKLFF TGTGCCAGCAGCCAAAATGAAAAACTGTTTTTT
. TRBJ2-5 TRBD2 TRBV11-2 CASSLGGIAGSLQETQYF TGTGCCAGCAGCTTAGGAGGGATAGCGGGGAGCCTCCAAGAGACCCAGTACTTC
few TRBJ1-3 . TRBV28 CASSPPRPGNTIYF TGTGCCAGCAGTCCGCCGCGACCTGGAAACACCATATATTTT
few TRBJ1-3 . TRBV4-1 CASSQDSGTGNTIYF TGTGCCAGCAGCCAAGACTCGGGGACAGGAAACACCATATATTTT
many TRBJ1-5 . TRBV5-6 CASSPGADINQPQHF TGTGCCAGCAGCCCCGGCGCGGATATCAATCAGCCCCAGCATTTT
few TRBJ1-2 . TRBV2 CASKEGRPLDYGYTF TGTGCCAGCAAGGAGGGCCGTCCCTTAGACTATGGCTACACCTTC
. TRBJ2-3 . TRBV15 CATSPGRNTDTQYF TGTGCCACCAGCCCAGGGCGGAACACAGATACGCAGTATTTT
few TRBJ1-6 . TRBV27 CASSFGANSPLHF TGTGCCAGCAGTTTCGGGGCAAATTCACCCCTCCACTTT
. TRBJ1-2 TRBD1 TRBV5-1 CASSSNGQGIYGYTF TGCGCCAGCAGCTCCAACGGACAGGGGATCTATGGCTACACCTTC